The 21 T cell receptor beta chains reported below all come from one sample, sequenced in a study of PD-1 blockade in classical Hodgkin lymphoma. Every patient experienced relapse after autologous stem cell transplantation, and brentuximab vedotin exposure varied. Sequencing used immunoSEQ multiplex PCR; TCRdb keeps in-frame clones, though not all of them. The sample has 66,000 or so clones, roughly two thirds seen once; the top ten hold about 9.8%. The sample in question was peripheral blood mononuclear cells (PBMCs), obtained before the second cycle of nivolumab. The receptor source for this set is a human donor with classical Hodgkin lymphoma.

CDR3 loop: CSLGTGLSTDTQYF. The CDR3, as DNA: TGCAGCCTTGGGACAGGGTTAAGCACAGATACGCAGTATTTT. The chain links TRBV29-1 to TRBJ2-3; 9 bases map to TRBD1. The V segment lost 8 bases and the J segment 0 bases; nucleotides outside the gene matches: 6. The CDR3 consists of 14 residues. Germline lookup yields CDR1 SQVTM and CDR2 ANQGSEA.

In DNA, the CDR3 is TGTGCCAGCAGTTTCGGACAGGGGGTAGGCTACACCTTC. Protein: CASSFGQGVGYTF. The chain uses TRBV27 and TRBJ1-2; 10 nucleotides match TRBD1. The CDR3 totals 13 residues. Per the germline V gene, CDR1 is MNHEY and CDR2 is SMNVEV (reference sequence). V gave up 3 bases and J gave up 8 bases; unmatched junction bases: 3.

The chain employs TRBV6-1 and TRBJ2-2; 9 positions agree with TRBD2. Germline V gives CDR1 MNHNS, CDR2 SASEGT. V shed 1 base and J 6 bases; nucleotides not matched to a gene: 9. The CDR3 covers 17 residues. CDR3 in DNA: TGTGCCAGCAGTGAAGAGAGGGCGGGAGGGCCCGCCGGGGAGCTGTTTTTT. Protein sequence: CASSEERAGGPAGELFF.

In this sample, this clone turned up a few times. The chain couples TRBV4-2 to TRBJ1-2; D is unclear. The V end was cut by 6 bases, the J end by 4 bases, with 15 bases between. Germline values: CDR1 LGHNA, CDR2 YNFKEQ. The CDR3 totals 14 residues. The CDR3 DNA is TGTGCCAGCAGTTATGGGTGGGGAGCCTATGGCTACACCTTC. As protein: CASSYGWGAYGYTF.

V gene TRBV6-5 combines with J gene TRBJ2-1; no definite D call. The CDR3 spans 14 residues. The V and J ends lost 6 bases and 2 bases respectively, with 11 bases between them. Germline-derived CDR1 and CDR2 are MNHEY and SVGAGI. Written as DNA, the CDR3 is TGTGCCAGCAGGCGGTTGGGTACCTACAATGAGCAGTTCTTC. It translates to CASRRLGTYNEQFF.

The CDR3 DNA is TGTGCCAGCAGCTTAGAACTTAACACCGGGGAGCTGTTTTTT. As protein: CASSLELNTGELFF. V and J are TRBV7-6 and TRBJ2-2; D is uncertain. The germline V gene has CDR1 SGHVS and CDR2 FNYEAQ. Trimming pared 1 base from V and 2 bases from J, leaving 5 bases between. The CDR3 spans 14 residues.

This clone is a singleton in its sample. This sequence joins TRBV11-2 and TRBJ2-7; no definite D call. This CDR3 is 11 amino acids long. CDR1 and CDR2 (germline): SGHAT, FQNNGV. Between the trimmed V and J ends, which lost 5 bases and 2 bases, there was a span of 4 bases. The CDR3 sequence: CASSRAYEQYF. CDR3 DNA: TGTGCCAGCAGCCGCGCCTACGAGCAGTACTTC.

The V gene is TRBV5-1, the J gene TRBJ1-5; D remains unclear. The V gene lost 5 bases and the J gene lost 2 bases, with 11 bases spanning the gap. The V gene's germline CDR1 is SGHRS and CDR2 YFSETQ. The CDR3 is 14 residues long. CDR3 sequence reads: CASSFDGGNQPQHF. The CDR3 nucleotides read TGCGCCAGCAGTTTTGACGGGGGCAATCAGCCCCAGCATTTT.

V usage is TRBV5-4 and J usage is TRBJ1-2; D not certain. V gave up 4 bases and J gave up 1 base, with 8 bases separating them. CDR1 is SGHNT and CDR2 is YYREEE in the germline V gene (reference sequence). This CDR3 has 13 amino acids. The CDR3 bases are TGTGCCAGCAGCCACAGTAATAACTATGGCTACACCTTC. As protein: CASSHSNNYGYTF.

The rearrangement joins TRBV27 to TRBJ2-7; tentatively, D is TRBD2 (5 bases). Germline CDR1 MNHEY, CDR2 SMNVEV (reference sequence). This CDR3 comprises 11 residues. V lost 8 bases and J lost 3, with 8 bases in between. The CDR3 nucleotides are TGTGCCAGCCCTACTAGCTACGAGCAGTACTTC. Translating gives CASPTSYEQYF.

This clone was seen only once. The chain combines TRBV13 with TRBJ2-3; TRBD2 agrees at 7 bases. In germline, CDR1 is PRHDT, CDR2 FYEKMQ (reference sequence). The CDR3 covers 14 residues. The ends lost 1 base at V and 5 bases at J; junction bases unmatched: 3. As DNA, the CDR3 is TGTGCCAGCAGCTTAGTGCGGGAGAGAGATACGCAGTATTTT. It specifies CASSLVRERDTQYF.

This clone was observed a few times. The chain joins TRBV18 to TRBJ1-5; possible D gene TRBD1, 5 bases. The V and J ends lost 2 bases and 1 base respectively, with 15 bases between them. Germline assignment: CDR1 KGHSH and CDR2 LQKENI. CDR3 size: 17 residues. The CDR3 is CASSPVAGTVSNQPQHF. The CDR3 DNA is TGTGCCAGCTCACCAGTGGCAGGGACGGTGAGCAATCAGCCCCAGCATTTT.

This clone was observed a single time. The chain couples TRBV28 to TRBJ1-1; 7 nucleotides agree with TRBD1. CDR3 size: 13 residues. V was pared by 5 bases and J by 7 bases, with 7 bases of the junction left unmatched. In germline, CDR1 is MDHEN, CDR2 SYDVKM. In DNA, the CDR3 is TGTGCCAGCAGTCACCTAGGACAGGTTGAAGCTTTCTTT. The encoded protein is CASSHLGQVEAFF.

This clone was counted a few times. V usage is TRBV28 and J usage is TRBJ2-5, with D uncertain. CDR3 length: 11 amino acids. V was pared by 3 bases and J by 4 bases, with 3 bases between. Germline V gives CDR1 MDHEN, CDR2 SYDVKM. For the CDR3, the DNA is TGTGCCAGCAGTTTGGGAGAGACCCAGTACTTC. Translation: CASSLGETQYF. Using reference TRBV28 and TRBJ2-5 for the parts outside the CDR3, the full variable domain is DVKVTQSSRYLVKRTGEKVFLECVQDMDHENMFWYRQDPGLGLRLIYFSYDVKMKEKGDIPEGYSVSREKKERFSLILESASTNQTSMYLCASSLGETQYFGPGTRLLVL.

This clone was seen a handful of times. CDR3 in amino acids: CASSLSAGTGDNSPLHF. The CDR3 DNA reads as TGTGCCAGCAGCTTATCGGCCGGGACAGGGGATAATTCACCCCTCCACTTT. The chain recombines TRBV11-2 with TRBJ1-6; 10 nucleotides match TRBD1. The length of the CDR3 is 17 residues. In germline, CDR1 is SGHAT, CDR2 FQNNGV. J gave up 5 bases and V 2 bases, and 6 bases lay outside the gene matches.

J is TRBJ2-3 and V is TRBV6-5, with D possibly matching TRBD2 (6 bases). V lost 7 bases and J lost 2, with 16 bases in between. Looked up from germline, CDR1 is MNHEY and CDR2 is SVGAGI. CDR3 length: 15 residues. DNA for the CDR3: TGTGCCAGCACCTACCGGGGGAGTCCCACAGATACGCAGTATTTT. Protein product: CASTYRGSPTDTQYF.

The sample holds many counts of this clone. CDR3 loop: CAWYRQGSGNTIYF. CDR3 DNA: TGTGCCTGGTACAGACAGGGATCTGGAAACACCATATATTTT. This sequence joins TRBV30 and TRBJ1-3, with TRBD1 matching over 7 bases. This CDR3 comprises 14 residues. Unmatched junction bases numbered 5, after V lost 5 bases and J lost 1 base. From germline, CDR1 is GTSNPN and CDR2 SVGIG (reference sequence).

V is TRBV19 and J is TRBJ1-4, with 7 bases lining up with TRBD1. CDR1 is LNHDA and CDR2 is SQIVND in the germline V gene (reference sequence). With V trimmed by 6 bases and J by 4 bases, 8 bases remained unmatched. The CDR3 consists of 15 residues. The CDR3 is CASRGRGGLNEKLFF. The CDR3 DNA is TGTGCCAGTAGGGGGCGAGGGGGCCTTAATGAAAAACTGTTTTTT.

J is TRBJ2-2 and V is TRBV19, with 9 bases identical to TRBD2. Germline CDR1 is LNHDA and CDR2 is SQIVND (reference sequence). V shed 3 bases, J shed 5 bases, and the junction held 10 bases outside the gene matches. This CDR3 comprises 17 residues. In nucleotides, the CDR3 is TGTGCCAGTAGTATGGGGGGCGGACTAGCGAGAACCGGGGAGCTGTTTTTT. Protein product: CASSMGGGLARTGELFF.

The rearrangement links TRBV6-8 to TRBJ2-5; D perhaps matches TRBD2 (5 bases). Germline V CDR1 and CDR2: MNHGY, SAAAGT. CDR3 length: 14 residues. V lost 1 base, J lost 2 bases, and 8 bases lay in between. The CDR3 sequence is CASSYWERQETQYF. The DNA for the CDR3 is TGTGCCAGCAGTTACTGGGAGCGACAAGAGACCCAGTACTTC.

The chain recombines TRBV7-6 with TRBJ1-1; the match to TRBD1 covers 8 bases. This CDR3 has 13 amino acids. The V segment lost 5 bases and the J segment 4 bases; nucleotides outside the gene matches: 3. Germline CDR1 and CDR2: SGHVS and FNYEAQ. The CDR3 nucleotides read TGTGCCAGCAGCGTAACAGGGGGCACTGAAGCTTTCTTT. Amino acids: CASSVTGGTEAFF.